The entry below gives a single T cell receptor beta chain sequence along with its context. Antigen unknown. Profiling relied on immunoSEQ multiplex PCR, and the TCRdb table lists in-frame clones only, not all of them. This sample yields approximately 94,000 clones, of which approximately 92% are seen a single time; around 3.5% belongs to the top ten. The sample originates from a study of OX40 agonist ivuxolimab in advanced cancers. Across the whole study: Patient treatment consisted of intravenous ivuxolimab administration every 2 weeks at 0.01 to 10 mg/kg. Prior therapy, whether anti-PD-1, anti-PD-L1 or anti-CTLA-4, was allowed, and about 40% had some. In three patients, partial responses were observed, one with hepatocellular carcinoma and two with cutaneous melanoma.

Study-level points and caveats: People who partly responded at 0.1-3.0 mg/kg had some of the least clonal expansion seen.

The CDR3 has 16 amino acids. Looked up from germline, CDR1 is MGHRA and CDR2 is YSYEKL. Trimming stripped 0 bases from V and 4 bases from J, with 15 bases between. Sequenced material: CD4+ or CD8+ T cells sorted from blood, taken in a trial of the OX40 agonist ivuxolimab. The V call is TRBV4-1, the J call TRBJ1-2; D not resolved. This sequence originates from an adult with an advanced solid tumor such as melanoma, head and neck, liver or kidney cancer. The CDR3 DNA reads as TGCGCCAGCAGCCAAGATAGGGCAGGCGTAAGCTATGGCTACACCTTC. As protein: CASSQDRAGVSYGYTF.